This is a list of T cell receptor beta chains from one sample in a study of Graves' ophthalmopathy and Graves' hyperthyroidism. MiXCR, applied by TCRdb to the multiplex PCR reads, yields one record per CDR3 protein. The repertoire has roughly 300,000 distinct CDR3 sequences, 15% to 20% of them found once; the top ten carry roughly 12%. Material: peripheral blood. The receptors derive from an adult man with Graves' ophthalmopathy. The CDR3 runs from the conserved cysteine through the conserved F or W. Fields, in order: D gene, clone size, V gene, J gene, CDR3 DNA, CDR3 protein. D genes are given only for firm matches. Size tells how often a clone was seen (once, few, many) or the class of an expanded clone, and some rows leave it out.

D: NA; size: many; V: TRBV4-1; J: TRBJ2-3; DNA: TGCGCCAGCAGCCAAGAAGGTACAGGGACCACAGATACGCAGTATTTT; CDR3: CASSQEGTGTTDTQYF
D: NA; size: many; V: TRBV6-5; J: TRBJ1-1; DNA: TGTGCCAGCACAGAGGATTGGAGGGCGATGAACACTGAAGCTTTCTTT; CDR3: CASTEDWRAMNTEAFF
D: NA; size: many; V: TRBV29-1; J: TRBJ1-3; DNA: TGCAGCGTTGATCTTGGGGCCCCCTCTGGAAACACCATATATTTT; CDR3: CSVDLGAPSGNTIYF
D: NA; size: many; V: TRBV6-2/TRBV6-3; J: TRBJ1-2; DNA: TGTGCCAGCAGTTACTCTTGGCCCCACTATGGCTACACCTTC; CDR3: CASSYSWPHYGYTF
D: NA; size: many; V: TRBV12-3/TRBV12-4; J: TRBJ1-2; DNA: TGTGCCAGCAGCTTGACGGGACGGTCCTCTGACTATGGCTACACCTTC; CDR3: CASSLTGRSSDYGYTF
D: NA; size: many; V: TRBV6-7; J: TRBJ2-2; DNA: TGTGCCAGCAGCGACCTTCGGGATCTCACCGGGGAGCTGTTTTTT; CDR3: CASSDLRDLTGELFF
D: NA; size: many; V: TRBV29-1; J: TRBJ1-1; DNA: TGCAGCGTTGAAAGCGGGAGGAATGAAGCTTTCTTT; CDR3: CSVESGRNEAFF
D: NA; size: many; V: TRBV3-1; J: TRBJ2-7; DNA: TGTGCCAGCAGCCAAGGACCCTTCTCCTACGAGCAGTACTTC; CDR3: CASSQGPFSYEQYF
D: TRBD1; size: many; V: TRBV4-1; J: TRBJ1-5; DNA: TGCGCCAGCAGTTGGACAGGGAGTAGTCAGCCCCAGCATTTT; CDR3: CASSWTGSSQPQHF
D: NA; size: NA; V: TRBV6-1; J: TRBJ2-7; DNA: TGTGCCGCTGGACAAAAACTCGACTACGAGCAGTACTTC; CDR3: CAAGQKLDYEQYF
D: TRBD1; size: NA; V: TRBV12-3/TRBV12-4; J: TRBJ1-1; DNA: TGTGCCAGCACCGCACGACAGGGGAACACTGAAGCTTTCTTT; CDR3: CASTARQGNTEAFF
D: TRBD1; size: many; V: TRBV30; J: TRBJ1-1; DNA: TGTGCCTGGAGGAGGACAGGAAGAATGAACACTGAAGCTTTCTTT; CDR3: CAWRRTGRMNTEAFF
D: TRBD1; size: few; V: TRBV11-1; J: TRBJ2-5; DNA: TGTGCCAGCAGCTCACGGACAGGGGTTAGGATGGAGACCCAGTACTTC; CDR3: CASSSRTGVRMETQYF
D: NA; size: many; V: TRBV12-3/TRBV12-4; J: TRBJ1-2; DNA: TGTGCCAGCACCCTGGGACTTCTTAACTATGGCTACACCTTC; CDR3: CASTLGLLNYGYTF
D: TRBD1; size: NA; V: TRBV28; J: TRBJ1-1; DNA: TGTGCCAGCCGTGTTGGGGACAGGATGAACACTGAAGCTTTCTTT; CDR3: CASRVGDRMNTEAFF
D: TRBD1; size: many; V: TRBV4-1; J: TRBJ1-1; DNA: TGCGCCAGCAGCCACCGGACAGGGGGCGTGAACACTGAAGCTTTCTTT; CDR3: CASSHRTGGVNTEAFF
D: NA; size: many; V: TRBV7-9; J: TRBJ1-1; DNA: TGTGCCAGCAGCTTAGTACCCCCGGGTACTGAAGCTTTCTTT; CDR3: CASSLVPPGTEAFF
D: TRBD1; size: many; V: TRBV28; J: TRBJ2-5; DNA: TGTGCCAGCAGAAAGGACAGGGGTTTAATCCCTGAGACCCGGTACTTC; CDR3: CASRKDRGLIPETRYF
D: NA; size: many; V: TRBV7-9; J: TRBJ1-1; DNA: TGTGCCAGCAGCCCCGGACCTGAAGCTTTCTTT; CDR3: CASSPGPEAFF
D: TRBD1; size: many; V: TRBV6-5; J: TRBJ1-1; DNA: TGTGCCAGCAGTTATACAGGGGAGAGGACTGAAGCTTTCTTT; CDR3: CASSYTGERTEAFF
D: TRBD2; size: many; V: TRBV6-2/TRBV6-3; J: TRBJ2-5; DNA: TGTGCCAGCGCTAACGGGGCGGGAGTTTTAATGCCGGTAAAAGAGACCCAGTACTTC; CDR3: CASANGAGVLMPVKETQYF
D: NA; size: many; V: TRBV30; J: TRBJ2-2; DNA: TGTGCCTGGAGCTGGGATACCGGGGAGCTGTTTTTT; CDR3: CAWSWDTGELFF
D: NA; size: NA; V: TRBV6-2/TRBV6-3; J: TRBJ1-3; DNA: TGTGCCACCAGGACAGTTGGAAACACCATATATTTT; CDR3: CATRTVGNTIYF
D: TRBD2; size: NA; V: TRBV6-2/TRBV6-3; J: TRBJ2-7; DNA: TGTGCCAGCAGACCCGTACTGAGGGCTAGCGGAGGCTTTCCCTACGAGCAGTACTTC; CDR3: CASRPVLRASGGFPYEQYF
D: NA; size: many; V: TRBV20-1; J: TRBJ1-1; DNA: TGCAGTGTAGACGGAAGGAACACTGAAGCTTTCTTT; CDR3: CSVDGRNTEAFF
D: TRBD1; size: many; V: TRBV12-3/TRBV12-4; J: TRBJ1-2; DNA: TGTGCCAGCAGTCCGGGGACAGCAGTTGGCTACACCTTC; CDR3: CASSPGTAVGYTF
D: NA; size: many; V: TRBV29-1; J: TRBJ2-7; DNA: TGCAGCGTTGATCCAGGCCCGGAATACGAGCAGTACTTC; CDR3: CSVDPGPEYEQYF
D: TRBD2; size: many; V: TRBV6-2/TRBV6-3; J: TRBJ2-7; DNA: TGTGCCAGCAGCTCCAGCGGGGGAAACTCCTACGAGCAGTACTTC; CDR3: CASSSSGGNSYEQYF
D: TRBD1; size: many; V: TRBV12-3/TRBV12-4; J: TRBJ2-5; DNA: TGTGCCAGCAGTGAGGGGACAGGGAGAGAGACCCAGTACTTC; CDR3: CASSEGTGRETQYF
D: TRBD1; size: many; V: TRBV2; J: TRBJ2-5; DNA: TGTGCCAGCAGTGACTTGGACAGGGGCCAAGAGACCCAGTACTTC; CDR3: CASSDLDRGQETQYF
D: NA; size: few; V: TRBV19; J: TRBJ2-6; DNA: TGTGCCAGTAGTATTTCCCCAGGGAGGACTGGGGCCAACGTCCTGACTTTC; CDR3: CASSISPGRTGANVLTF
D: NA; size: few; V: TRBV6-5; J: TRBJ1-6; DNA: TGTGCCAGCAGTTACGGGCCACGTAATTCACCCCTCCACTTT; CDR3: CASSYGPRNSPLHF
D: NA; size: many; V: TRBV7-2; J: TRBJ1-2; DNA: TGTGCCAGCAGCTTAGCGAGAAGTGGGCCTTATGGCTACACCTTC; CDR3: CASSLARSGPYGYTF
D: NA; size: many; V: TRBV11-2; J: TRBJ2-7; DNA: TGTGCCAGCAGCTTATGGACGGCAGTTGGCGAGCAGTACTTC; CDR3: CASSLWTAVGEQYF
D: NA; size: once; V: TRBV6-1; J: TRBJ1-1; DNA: TGTGCCAGCAGCTCATCTGACCGGACAGCAGCTGAAGCTTTCTTT; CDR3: CASSSSDRTAAEAFF
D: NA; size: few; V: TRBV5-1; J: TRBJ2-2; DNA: TGCGCCAGCAGCACCCCCGGGGAGCTGTTTTTT; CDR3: CASSTPGELFF
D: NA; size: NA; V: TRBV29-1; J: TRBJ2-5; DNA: TGCAGCTTAGCCGGCTTTCATAACCAAGAGACCCAGTACTTC; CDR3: CSLAGFHNQETQYF
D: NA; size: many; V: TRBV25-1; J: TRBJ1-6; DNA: TGTGCCAGCAGTATACAGGACTATAATTCACCCCTCCACTTT; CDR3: CASSIQDYNSPLHF
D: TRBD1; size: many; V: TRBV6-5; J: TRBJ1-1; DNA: TGTGCCAGCAGAGGGGGCGAGCCGAACACTGAAGCTTTCTTT; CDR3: CASRGGEPNTEAFF
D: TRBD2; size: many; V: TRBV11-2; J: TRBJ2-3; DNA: TGTGCCAGCAGCCTCTCTAGCGGGAGGGCCTTAGATACGCAGTATTTT; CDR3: CASSLSSGRALDTQYF
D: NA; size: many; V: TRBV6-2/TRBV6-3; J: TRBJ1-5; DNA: TGTGCCAGCAGCCATGGACAGCCCCAGCATTTT; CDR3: CASSHGQPQHF
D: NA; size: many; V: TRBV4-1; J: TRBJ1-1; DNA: TGCGCCAGCAGCCAAGAGGGGGCCACTGAAGCTTTCTTT; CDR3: CASSQEGATEAFF
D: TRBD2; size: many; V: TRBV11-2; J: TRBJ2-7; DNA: TGTGCCAGCAGCTCCGGACTAGCGGGAGCTTCCGAGCAGTACTTC; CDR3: CASSSGLAGASEQYF
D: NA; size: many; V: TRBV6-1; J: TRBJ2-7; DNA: TGTGCCAGCAGCGACTTGGGCCAGGGGTCCTACGAGCAGTACTTC; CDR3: CASSDLGQGSYEQYF
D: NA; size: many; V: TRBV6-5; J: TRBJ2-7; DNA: TGTGCCAGCAGTTACCCAACCGGGACACCGAAGGCCTACGAGCAGTACTTC; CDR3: CASSYPTGTPKAYEQYF
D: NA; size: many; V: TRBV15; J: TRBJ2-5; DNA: TGTGCCACCAGCAATTACAGAAAAGAGACCCAGTACTTC; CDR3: CATSNYRKETQYF
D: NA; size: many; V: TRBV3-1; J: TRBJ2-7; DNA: TGTGCCAGCTCCACACGGCGGACCTACGAGCAGTACTTC; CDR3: CASSTRRTYEQYF
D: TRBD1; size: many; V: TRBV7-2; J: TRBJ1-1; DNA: TGTGCCAGCAGCACGGGACAGTTAAACACTGAAGCTTTCTTT; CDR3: CASSTGQLNTEAFF
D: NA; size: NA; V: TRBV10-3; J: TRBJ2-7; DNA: TGTGCCATCAGTGACCAAGGAGGGGGTCTTTCCTACGAGCAGTACTTC; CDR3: CAISDQGGGLSYEQYF
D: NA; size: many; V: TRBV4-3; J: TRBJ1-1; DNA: TGCGCCAGCAGCCAAGAAGCAGGGAGAGGCACTGAAGCTTTCTTT; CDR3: CASSQEAGRGTEAFF
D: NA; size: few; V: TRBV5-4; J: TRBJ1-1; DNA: TGTGCCAGCAGTTTCCCTTCAATGAACACTGAAGCTTTCTTT; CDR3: CASSFPSMNTEAFF
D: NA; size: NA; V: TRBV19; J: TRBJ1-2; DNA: TGTGCCAGTAGTGTGGGCTATGGCTACACCTTC; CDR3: CASSVGYGYTF
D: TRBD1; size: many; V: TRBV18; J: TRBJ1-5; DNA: TGTGCCAGCTCCAGGGAACAGCGGGACAGCGGACAGCCCCAGCATTTT; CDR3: CASSREQRDSGQPQHF
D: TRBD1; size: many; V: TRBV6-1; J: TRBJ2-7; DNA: TGTGCCAGCACAGCCCCGGGACAGGGGGGAGGCGAGCAGTACTTC; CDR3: CASTAPGQGGGEQYF
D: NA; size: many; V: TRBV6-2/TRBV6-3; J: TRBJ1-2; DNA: TGTGCCAGCAGTTACCAGGGCCATGGCTACACCTTC; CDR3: CASSYQGHGYTF